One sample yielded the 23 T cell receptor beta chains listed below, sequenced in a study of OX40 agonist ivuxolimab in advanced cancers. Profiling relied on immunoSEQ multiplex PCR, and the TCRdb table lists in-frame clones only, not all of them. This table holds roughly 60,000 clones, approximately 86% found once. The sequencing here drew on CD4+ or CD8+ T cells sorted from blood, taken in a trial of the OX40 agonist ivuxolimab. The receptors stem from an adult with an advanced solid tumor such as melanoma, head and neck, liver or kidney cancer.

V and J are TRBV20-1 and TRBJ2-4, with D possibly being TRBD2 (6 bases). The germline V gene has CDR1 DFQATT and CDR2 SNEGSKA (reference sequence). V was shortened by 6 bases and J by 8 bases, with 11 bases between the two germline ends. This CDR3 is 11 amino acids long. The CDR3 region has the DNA TGCAGTGCCGGAGGGGTGGACATTCAGTACTTC. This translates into CSAGGVDIQYF.

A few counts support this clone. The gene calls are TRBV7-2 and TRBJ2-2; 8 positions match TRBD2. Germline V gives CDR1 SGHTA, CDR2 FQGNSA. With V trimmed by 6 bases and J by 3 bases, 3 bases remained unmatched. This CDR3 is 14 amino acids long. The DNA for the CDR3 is TGTGCCAGCAGTCGGGGGGGCGACACCGGGGAGCTGTTTTTT. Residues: CASSRGGDTGELFF.

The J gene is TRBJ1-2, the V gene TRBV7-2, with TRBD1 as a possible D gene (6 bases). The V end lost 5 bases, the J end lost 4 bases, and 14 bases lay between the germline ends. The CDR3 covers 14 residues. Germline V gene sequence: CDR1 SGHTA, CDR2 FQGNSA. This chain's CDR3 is CASSRGPGSYGYTF. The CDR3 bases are TGTGCCAGCAGCCGGGGGCCGGGGAGCTATGGCTACACCTTC.

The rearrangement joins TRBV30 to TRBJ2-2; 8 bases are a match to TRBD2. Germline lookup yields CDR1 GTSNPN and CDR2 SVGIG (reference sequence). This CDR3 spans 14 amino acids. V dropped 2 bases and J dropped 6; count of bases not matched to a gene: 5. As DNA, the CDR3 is TGTGCCTGGAGTATAACAGCGGGGGCCGGGGAGCTGTTTTTT. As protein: CAWSITAGAGELFF.

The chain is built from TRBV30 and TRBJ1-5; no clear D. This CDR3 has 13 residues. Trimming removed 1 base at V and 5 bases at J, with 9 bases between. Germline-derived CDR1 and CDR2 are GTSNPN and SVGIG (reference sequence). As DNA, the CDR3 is TGTGCCTGGAGTGCGGCGGGCCATCAGCCCCAGCATTTT. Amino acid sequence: CAWSAAGHQPQHF.

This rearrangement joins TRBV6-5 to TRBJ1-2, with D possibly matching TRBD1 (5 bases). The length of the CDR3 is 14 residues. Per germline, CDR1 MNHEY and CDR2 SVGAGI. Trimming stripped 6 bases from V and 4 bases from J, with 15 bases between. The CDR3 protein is CASRSGGVGYGYTF. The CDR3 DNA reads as TGTGCCAGCAGATCCGGGGGGGTGGGCTATGGCTACACCTTC.

The CDR3 sequence is CASSPGRNSGANVLTF. The CDR3 nucleotides read TGTGCCAGCAGCCCTGGACGGAACTCTGGGGCCAACGTCCTGACTTTC. The V call is TRBV7-2, the J call TRBJ2-6; D unclear. V was clipped by 5 bases and J by 0 bases, with 11 bases between them. The CDR3 length is 16 residues. CDR1 and CDR2 from the germline V gene are SGHTA and FQGNSA.

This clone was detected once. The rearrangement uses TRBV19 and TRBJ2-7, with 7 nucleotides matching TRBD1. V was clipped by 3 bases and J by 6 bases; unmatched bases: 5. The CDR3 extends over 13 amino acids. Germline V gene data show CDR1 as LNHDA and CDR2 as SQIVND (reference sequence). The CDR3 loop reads CASSIQGEREQYF. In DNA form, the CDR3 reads TGTGCCAGTAGTATTCAGGGGGAGCGCGAGCAGTACTTC.

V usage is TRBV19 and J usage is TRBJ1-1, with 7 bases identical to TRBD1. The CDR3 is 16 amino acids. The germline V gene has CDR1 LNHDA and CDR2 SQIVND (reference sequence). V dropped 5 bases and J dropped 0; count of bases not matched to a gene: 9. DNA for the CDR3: TGTGCCAGTAGTCACCCACAGGGGCCCATGAACACTGAAGCTTTCTTT. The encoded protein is CASSHPQGPMNTEAFF. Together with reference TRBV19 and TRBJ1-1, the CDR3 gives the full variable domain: DGGITQSPKYLFRKEGQNVTLSCEQNLNHDAMYWYRQDPGQGLRLIYYSQIVNDFQKGDIAEGYSVSREKKESFPLTVTSAQKNPTAFYLCASSHPQGPMNTEAFFGQGTRLTVV.

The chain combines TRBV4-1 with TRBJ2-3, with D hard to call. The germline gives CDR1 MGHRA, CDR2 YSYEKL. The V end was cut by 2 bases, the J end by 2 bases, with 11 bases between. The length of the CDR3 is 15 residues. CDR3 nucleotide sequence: TGCGCCAGCAGCCAACCGTACTTAGCCACAGATACGCAGTATTTT. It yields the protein CASSQPYLATDTQYF.

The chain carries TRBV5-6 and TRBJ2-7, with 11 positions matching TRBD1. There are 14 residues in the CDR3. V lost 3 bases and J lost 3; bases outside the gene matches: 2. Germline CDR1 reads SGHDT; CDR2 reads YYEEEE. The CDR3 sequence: CASSYGTGGYEQYF. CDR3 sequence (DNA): TGTGCCAGCAGCTATGGGACAGGGGGCTACGAGCAGTACTTC.

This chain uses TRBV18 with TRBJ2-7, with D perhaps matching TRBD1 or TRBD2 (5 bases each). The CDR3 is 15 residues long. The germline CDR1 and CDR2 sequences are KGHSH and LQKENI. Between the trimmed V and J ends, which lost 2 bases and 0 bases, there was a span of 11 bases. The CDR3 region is CASSPWAGSSYEQYF. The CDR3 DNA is TGTGCCAGCTCACCATGGGCAGGGAGCTCCTACGAGCAGTACTTC.

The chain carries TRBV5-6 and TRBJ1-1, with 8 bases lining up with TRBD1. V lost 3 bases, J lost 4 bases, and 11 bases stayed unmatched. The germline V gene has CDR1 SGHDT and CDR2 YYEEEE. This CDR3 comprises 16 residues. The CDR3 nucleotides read TGTGCCAGCAGCTCGGACAGGGTATCAAGAGGCACTGAAGCTTTCTTT. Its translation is CASSSDRVSRGTEAFF.

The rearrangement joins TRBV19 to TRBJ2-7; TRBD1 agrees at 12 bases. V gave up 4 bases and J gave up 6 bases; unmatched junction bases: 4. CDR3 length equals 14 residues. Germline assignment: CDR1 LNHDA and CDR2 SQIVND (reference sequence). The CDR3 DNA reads TGTGCCAGTAGTAGCGGGACAGGGGGCGCCGAGCAGTACTTC. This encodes CASSSGTGGAEQYF.

This CDR3 reads CASSVLGGENTEAFF. CDR3 DNA sequence: TGTGCCAGCAGCGTTCTCGGGGGTGAGAACACTGAAGCTTTCTTT. The genes are TRBV9 and TRBJ1-1; weak D call: TRBD1 (5 bases). Germline V CDR1 and CDR2: SGDLS, YYNGEE. Trimming removed 2 bases at V and 1 base at J, with 12 bases between. The CDR3 loop spans 15 amino acids.

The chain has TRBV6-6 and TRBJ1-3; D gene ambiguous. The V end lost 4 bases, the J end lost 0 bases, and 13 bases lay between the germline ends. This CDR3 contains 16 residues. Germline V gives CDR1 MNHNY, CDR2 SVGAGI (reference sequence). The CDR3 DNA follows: TGTGCCAGCAGTTCCGGCCCCGACGCCTCTGGAAACACCATATATTTT. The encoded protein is CASSSGPDASGNTIYF.

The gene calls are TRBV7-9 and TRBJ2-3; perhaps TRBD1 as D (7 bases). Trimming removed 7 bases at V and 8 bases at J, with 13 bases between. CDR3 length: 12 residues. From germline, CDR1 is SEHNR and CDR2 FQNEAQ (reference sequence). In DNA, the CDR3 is TGTGCCAGCACCCAGGGGGGCGCTACGCAGTATTTT. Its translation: CASTQGGATQYF.

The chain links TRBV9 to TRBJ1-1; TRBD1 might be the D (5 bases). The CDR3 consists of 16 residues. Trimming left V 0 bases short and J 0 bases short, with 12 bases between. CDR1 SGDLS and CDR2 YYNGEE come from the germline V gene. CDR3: CASSVGVGPVNTEAFF. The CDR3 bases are TGTGCCAGCAGCGTAGGTGTGGGGCCAGTGAACACTGAAGCTTTCTTT.

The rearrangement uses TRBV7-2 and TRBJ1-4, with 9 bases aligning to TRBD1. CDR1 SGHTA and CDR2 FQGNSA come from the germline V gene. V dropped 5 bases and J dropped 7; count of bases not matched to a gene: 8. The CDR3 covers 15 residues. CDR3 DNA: TGTGCCAGCAGCAGGTCCGGGACAGGGATTGAAAAACTGTTTTTT. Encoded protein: CASSRSGTGIEKLFF.

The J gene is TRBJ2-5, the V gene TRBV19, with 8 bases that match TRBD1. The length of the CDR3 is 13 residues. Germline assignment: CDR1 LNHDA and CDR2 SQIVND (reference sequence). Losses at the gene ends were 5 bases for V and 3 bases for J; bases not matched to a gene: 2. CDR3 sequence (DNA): TGTGCCAGTAGTGTGGACAGGGAAGAGACCCAGTACTTC. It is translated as CASSVDREETQYF.

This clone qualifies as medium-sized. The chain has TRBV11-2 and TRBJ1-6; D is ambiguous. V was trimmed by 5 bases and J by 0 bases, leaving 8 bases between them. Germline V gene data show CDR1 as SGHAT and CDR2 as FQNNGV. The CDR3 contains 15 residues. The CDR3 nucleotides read TGTGCCAGCAGCCTCGAGAGCTCCTATAATTCACCCCTCCACTTT. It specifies CASSLESSYNSPLHF. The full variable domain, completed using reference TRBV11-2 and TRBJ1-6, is EAGVAQSPRYKIIEKRQSVAFWCNPISGHATLYWYQQILGQGPKLLIQFQNNGVVDDSQLPKDRFSAERLKGVDSTLKIQPAKLEDSAVYLCASSLESSYNSPLHFGNGTRLTVT.

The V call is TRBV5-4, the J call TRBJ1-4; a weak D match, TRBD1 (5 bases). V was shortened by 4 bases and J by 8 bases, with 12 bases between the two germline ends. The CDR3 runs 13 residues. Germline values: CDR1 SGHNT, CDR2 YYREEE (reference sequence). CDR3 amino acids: CASSDRGAEKLFF. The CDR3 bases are TGTGCCAGCAGCGACAGAGGCGCAGAAAAACTGTTTTTT.

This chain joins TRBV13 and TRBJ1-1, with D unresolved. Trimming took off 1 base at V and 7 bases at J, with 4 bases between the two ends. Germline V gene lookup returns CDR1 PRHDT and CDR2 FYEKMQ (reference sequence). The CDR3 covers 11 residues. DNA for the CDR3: TGTGCCAGCAGCTTAGTCAGTGAAGCTTTCTTT. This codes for CASSLVSEAFF.